Listed below are T cell receptor beta chains from one sample, sequenced in a study of identical twins. TCRdb analysed the 5' RACE reads with MiXCR anew, one entry per CDR3 protein. The sample has approximately 300,000 distinct CDR3 sequences; roughly 8.6% are singletons. These same data were also listed under a study on yellow fever vaccine responses in identical twins.

The sequenced sample was CD8+ T cells sorted from blood. The receptors were sampled from a woman aged 18-29 years in good health. CDR3s include the opening cysteine and the closing phenylalanine or tryptophan. Fields, in order: D gene, J gene, clone size, V gene, CDR3 protein, CDR3 DNA. The D gene is left open where the match is weak. Not every row has a clone size; where given, it reads once, few, many or a size class.

-,TRBJ1-2,few,TRBV7-2,CASSFYQAAYGYTF,TGTGCCAGCAGCTTTTATCAGGCGGCTTATGGCTACACCTTC
-,TRBJ2-1,-,TRBV6-1,CASRPLGASYNEQFF,TGTGCCAGCAGACCCTTAGGGGCATCCTACAATGAGCAGTTCTTC
-,TRBJ1-2,many,TRBV5-1,CASSLVQNYGYTF,TGCGCCAGCAGCTTGGTACAGAACTATGGCTACACCTTC
TRBD2,TRBJ2-3,many,TRBV28,CASSLWSAGGGTDTQYF,TGTGCCAGCAGTTTATGGTCCGCGGGAGGAGGCACAGATACGCAGTATTTT
-,TRBJ2-1,few,TRBV10-2,CASRGEGAYYNEQFF,TGCGCCAGCAGGGGAGAAGGCGCCTATTACAATGAGCAGTTCTTC
TRBD1,TRBJ1-2,many,TRBV7-2,CASSLGQEPNYGYTF,TGTGCCAGCAGCTTGGGACAGGAGCCTAACTATGGCTACACCTTC
-,TRBJ2-7,few,TRBV28,CASSFTDYEGSYEQYF,TGTGCCAGCAGTTTTACCGACTATGAGGGTTCCTACGAGCAGTACTTC
-,TRBJ1-1,-,TRBV6-2/TRBV6-3,CASSDDRWTEAFF,TGTGCCAGCAGTGATGACAGGTGGACTGAAGCTTTCTTT
-,TRBJ2-5,many,TRBV28,CASSLWGDQETQYF,TGTGCCAGCAGTTTGTGGGGAGACCAAGAGACCCAGTACTTC
-,TRBJ2-7,few,TRBV21-1,CASSKGGCTSYEQYF,TGTGCCAGCAGCAAAGGGGGGTGCACCTCCTACGAGCAGTACTTC
TRBD1,TRBJ2-7,once,TRBV27,CASSFRDSSLYEQYF,TGTGCCAGCAGTTTTAGGGACAGTTCTCTCTACGAGCAGTACTTC
-,TRBJ2-7,few,TRBV7-9,CASSTVDYEQYF,TGTGCCAGCAGCACCGTCGACTACGAGCAGTACTTC
-,TRBJ2-6,few,TRBV6-2/TRBV6-3,CASTYLEAGANVLTF,TGTGCCAGCACCTACTTGGAGGCTGGGGCCAACGTCCTGACTTTC
-,TRBJ2-7,few,TRBV5-1,CASWGARHRGFWVSSYEQYF,TGCGCCAGCTGGGGGGCCCGGCACAGGGGTTTTTGGGTGAGCTCCTACGAGCAGTACTTC
-,TRBJ2-1,-,TRBV30,CAWSGPRGDSYNEQFF,TGTGCCTGGAGTGGCCCACGGGGAGACTCCTACAATGAGCAGTTCTTC
-,TRBJ2-7,few,TRBV11-2,CASSSTTGIHSYEQYF,TGTGCCAGCAGCTCAACCACAGGGATCCACTCCTACGAGCAGTACTTC
-,TRBJ1-2,-,TRBV20-1,CSARDRPDPHGYTF,TGCAGTGCTAGAGATCGGCCAGACCCTCATGGCTACACCTTC
TRBD1,TRBJ2-1,many,TRBV12-3/TRBV12-4,CASSLEGQGDNEQFF,TGTGCCAGCAGTTTAGAGGGACAGGGAGACAATGAGCAGTTCTTC
TRBD1,TRBJ2-7,few,TRBV14,CASSHRDRFFYEQYF,TGTGCCAGCAGCCACAGGGACAGGTTCTTTTACGAGCAGTACTTC
TRBD2,TRBJ2-7,few,TRBV6-1,CASSIGLAATSYEQYF,TGTGCCAGCTCAATAGGACTAGCGGCAACCTCCTACGAGCAGTACTTC
TRBD2,TRBJ2-1,-,TRBV27,CASSLMTSGGNEQFF,TGTGCCAGCAGCCTTATGACTAGCGGGGGTAATGAGCAGTTCTTC
-,TRBJ2-2,few,TRBV29-1,CSVSRQVTNTGELFF,TGCAGCGTGTCCAGACAGGTTACGAACACCGGGGAGCTGTTTTTT
TRBD1,TRBJ1-1,-,TRBV6-1,CASRTGQVEAFF,TGTGCCAGCAGGACCGGACAGGTTGAAGCTTTCTTT
-,TRBJ2-7,-,TRBV29-1,CSVQGGELGRTVF,TGCAGCGTCCAGGGTGGGGAACTAGGACGAACGGTTTTC
-,TRBJ2-1,-,TRBV7-9,CASSPERVLYNEQFF,TGTGCCAGCAGCCCTGAGAGGGTACTCTACAATGAGCAGTTCTTC
-,TRBJ2-2,many,TRBV9,CASSVATNTGELFF,TGTGCCAGCAGCGTAGCCACTAACACCGGGGAGCTGTTTTTT
-,TRBJ2-7,few,TRBV6-5,CASSSRQAGAYEQYF,TGTGCCAGCAGTTCCCGACAGGCCGGAGCCTACGAGCAGTACTTC
-,TRBJ1-1,few,TRBV15,CATSRSGDTEAFF,TGTGCCACCAGCAGATCGGGGGACACTGAAGCTTTCTTT
-,TRBJ1-2,-,TRBV28,CASDAGKANYGYTF,TGTGCCAGCGACGCAGGGAAAGCTAACTATGGCTACACCTTC
TRBD1,TRBJ1-1,few,TRBV29-1,CSDEQGANTEAFF,TGCAGCGATGAACAGGGGGCAAACACTGAAGCTTTCTTT
TRBD2,TRBJ2-1,-,TRBV6-5,CASSYDGTREAIGQFF,TGTGCCAGCAGTTACGATGGGACTAGGGAGGCTATAGGGCAGTTCTTC
-,TRBJ2-2,many,TRBV7-9,CASSPVTDTGELFF,TGTGCCAGCAGCCCCGTGACAGACACCGGGGAGCTGTTTTTT
TRBD1,TRBJ1-2,many,TRBV20-1,CSASRDRDYGYTF,TGCAGTGCTAGCCGGGACAGAGATTATGGCTACACCTTC
TRBD1,TRBJ2-7,many,TRBV29-1,CSVIRGSSYEQYF,TGCAGCGTGATCAGGGGGAGCTCCTACGAGCAGTACTTC
-,TRBJ2-2,-,TRBV20-1,CSARDWENANTGELFF,TGCAGTGCTAGAGATTGGGAAAACGCGAACACCGGGGAGCTGTTTTTT
TRBD2,TRBJ2-1,-,TRBV6-1,CASTLISGLAGTPYNEQFF,TGTGCCAGCACCCTAATATCGGGACTAGCGGGAACCCCCTACAATGAGCAGTTCTTC